This record covers a single T cell receptor (beta chain). Under the authors' procedure: Researchers report that nucleated cell counts were estimated from reference gene primer amplification. Here immunoSEQ multiplex PCR was the method, and the copy in TCRdb shows in-frame clones only, minus some. D and trimming were read from the DNA, whereas the V and J calls and clone size are those reported in that table. The sample records more than 85,000 clones, 70% to 90% being singletons. This record comes from a study of blood T cell repertoires in COVID-19. In the study overall: Acute and convalescent COVID-19 samples came from the United States, Italy and Spain. Sample material is recorded as cDNA or gDNA derived from T cells, B-cell-depleted T cells, or PBMCs.

The TCR was taken from a man in his fifties or sixties with active COVID-19. Input material: peripheral blood.

The CDR3 nucleotides are TGTGCCAGTAGAAAAAACAGGGAAAGCAATCAGCCCCAGCATTTT. Encoded protein: CASRKNRESNQPQHF. The chain is built from TRBV19 and TRBJ1-5, with D perhaps TRBD1 (6 bases). The ends were cut back, 6 bases at V and 1 base at J, with 13 bases in the middle. The CDR3 has 15 amino acids. CDR1 and CDR2 (germline): LNHDA, SQIVND (reference sequence). The complete variable domain, with remaining parts taken from reference TRBV19 and TRBJ1-5, reads DGGITQSPKYLFRKEGQNVTLSCEQNLNHDAMYWYRQDPGQGLRLIYYSQIVNDFQKGDIAEGYSVSREKKESFPLTVTSAQKNPTAFYLCASRKNRESNQPQHFGDGTRLSIL.